The following is a T cell receptor (beta chain) sequence with its context. Its antigen is undetermined. This record comes from a study of beta chain features in type 1 diabetes. Across the study: Comparable age, gender and cell yields were observed in patients relative to healthy donors. Summed over all samples, the examined sorted cells came to 95 million to 130 million. Findings of the study overall: For Type 1 diabetes patients, all four CD4+ subsets carried TCRB CDR3s that were moderately but significantly shorter. It was among patients, rather than healthy donors, that naive, central memory and Treg TCRB repertoires appeared more similar. Insertions were fewer and deletions more numerous at VDJ junctions in type 1 diabetes patients.

As every portion of the isolated RNA was reverse transcribed, the sequencing read expressed TCRB transcripts. TCRdb's copy holds only in-frame clones and misses some; the assay was immunoSEQ multiplex PCR. The sample contains some 63,000 clones, about 50% of which appear only once. The CDR3 totals 12 residues. The germline CDR1 and CDR2 sequences are SGHTA and FQGNSA. The V segment lost 5 bases and the J segment 12 bases; nucleotides outside the gene matches: 8. Sequencing input: central memory CD4+ T cells from blood. The clonotype was recovered from a young man with type 1 diabetes. This chain joins TRBV7-2 and TRBJ1-2, with TRBD1 matching 8 bases. CDR3 amino acids: CASSQDRGGDTF. The CDR3 DNA reads TGTGCCAGCAGCCAAGACAGGGGAGGAGACACCTTC.